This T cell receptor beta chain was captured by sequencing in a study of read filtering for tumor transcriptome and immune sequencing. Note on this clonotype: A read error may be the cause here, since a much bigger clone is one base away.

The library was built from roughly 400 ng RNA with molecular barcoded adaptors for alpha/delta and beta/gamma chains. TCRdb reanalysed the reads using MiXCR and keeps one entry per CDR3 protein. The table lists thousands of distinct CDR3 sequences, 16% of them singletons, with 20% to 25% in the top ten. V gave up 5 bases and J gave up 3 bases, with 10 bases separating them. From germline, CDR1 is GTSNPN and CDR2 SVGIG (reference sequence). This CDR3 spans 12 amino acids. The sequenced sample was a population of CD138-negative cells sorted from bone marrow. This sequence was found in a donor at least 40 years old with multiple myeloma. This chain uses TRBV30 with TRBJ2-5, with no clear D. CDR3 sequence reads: CAWGVSKETQYF. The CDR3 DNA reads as TGTGCCTGGGGGGTCAGCAAAGAGACCCAGTACTTC.